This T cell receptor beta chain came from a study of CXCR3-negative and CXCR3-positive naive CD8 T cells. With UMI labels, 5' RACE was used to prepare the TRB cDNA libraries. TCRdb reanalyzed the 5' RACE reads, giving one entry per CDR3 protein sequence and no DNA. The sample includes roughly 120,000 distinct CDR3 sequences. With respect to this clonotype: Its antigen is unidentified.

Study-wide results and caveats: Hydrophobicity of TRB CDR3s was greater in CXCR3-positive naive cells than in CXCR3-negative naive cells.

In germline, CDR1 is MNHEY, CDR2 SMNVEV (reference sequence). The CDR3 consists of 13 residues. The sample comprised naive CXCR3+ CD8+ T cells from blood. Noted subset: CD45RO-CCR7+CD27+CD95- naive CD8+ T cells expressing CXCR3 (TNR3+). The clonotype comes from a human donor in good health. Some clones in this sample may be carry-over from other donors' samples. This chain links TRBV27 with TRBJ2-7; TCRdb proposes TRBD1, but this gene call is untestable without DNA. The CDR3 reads CASSWDRGYEQYF.